Shown below are 29 T cell receptor beta chains from a single sample sequenced in a study of shared clonotypes between healthy human individuals. The data were produced by immunoSEQ multiplex PCR, yet TCRdb's version contains in-frame clones alone and is incomplete. The repertoire includes some 2,500,000 clones, around 93% of them detected once, and around 0.35% sits in the top ten. The sequenced sample was naive CD4+ T cells from PBMCs. Subset defined: CD45RA+ positively selected. Receptor source: a man between 18 and 35 years old in good health. Some clones in this sample may be carry-over from other donors' samples.

V is TRBV28 and J is TRBJ1-1; D is uncertain. This CDR3 region has 13 residues. The V end lost 8 bases, the J end lost 1 base, and 11 bases lay between the germline ends. Germline V gene data show CDR1 as MDHEN and CDR2 as SYDVKM. The CDR3: CASRTSENTEAFF. The CDR3 region has the DNA TGTGCCAGCCGGACGTCCGAGAACACTGAAGCTTTCTTT.

The chain combines TRBV28 with TRBJ1-5; possibly TRBD1 for D (5 bases). V was pared by 7 bases and J by 7 bases, with 14 bases between. The germline CDR1 and CDR2 sequences are MDHEN and SYDVKM. The CDR3 is 13 amino acids. The CDR3 DNA reads as TGTGCCAGCACATATATAAGGGGCCAGCCCCAGCATTTT. It encodes CASTYIRGQPQHF.

The chain combines TRBV7-9 with TRBJ2-4; TRBD1 aligns across 8 bases. The J segment lost 1 base and the V segment lost 3 bases, leaving 5 bases of the junction unmatched. The germline CDR1 and CDR2 sequences are SEHNR and FQNEAQ (reference sequence). The CDR3 runs to 16 residues. CDR3 sequence (DNA): TGTGCCAGCAGCTTGGACAGGGCCGGGGCCAAAAACATTCAGTACTTC. This encodes CASSLDRAGAKNIQYF.

This clone was seen once. V usage is TRBV5-6 and J usage is TRBJ2-3, with a possible D match to TRBD2 (6 bases). Between the trimmed V and J ends, which lost 2 bases and 1 base, there was a span of 8 bases. The CDR3 runs to 14 residues. Germline V gene lookup returns CDR1 SGHDT and CDR2 YYEEEE. The CDR3 DNA follows: TGTGCCAGCAGCTTCTTAGCGGGCACAGATACGCAGTATTTT. It specifies CASSFLAGTDTQYF.

This chain uses TRBV4-2 with TRBJ2-3; D not certain. Per germline, CDR1 LGHNA and CDR2 YNFKEQ. V shed 1 base and J shed 11 bases, with 10 bases lying between them. The CDR3 spans 12 residues. The CDR3 reads CASSQVGSKQYF. DNA for the CDR3: TGTGCCAGCAGCCAAGTAGGGTCTAAGCAGTATTTT.

In its sample, this clone was seen once. V is TRBV4-3 and J is TRBJ2-3; 10 positions match TRBD1. The CDR3 consists of 15 residues. J lost 2 bases, V lost 4 bases, and 3 bases had no gene match. From germline, CDR1 is LGHNA and CDR2 YSLEER. This CDR3 reads CASSLGQGFTDTQYF. CDR3 DNA: TGCGCCAGCAGCCTGGGACAGGGGTTCACAGATACGCAGTATTTT.

CDR3 nucleotide sequence: TGTGCCAGCAGTTTCAGGTCTGGAAACACCATATATTTT. The encoded protein is CASSFRSGNTIYF. This chain uses TRBV6-5 with TRBJ1-3, with D hard to call. CDR3 length equals 13 residues. Trimming shortened V by 4 bases and J by 1 base, and 5 bases separated the two germline ends. Germline lookup yields CDR1 MNHEY and CDR2 SVGAGI.

The V call is TRBV5-1, the J call TRBJ2-6, with a possible D match to TRBD1 (6 bases). Germline assignment: CDR1 SGHRS and CDR2 YFSETQ. The germline V and J ends were trimmed by 3 bases and 3 bases, with 7 bases remaining between them. The CDR3 has 14 amino acids. The chain's CDR3 is CASSSRGGANVLTF. In nucleotides, the CDR3 is TGCGCCAGCAGCTCCAGGGGTGGGGCCAACGTCCTGACTTTC.

Notes on this clone: This same CDR3 is encoded by further DNA sequences in the sample. V and J are TRBV28 and TRBJ2-5; D call uncertain. The germline gives CDR1 MDHEN, CDR2 SYDVKM. CDR3 size: 13 residues. Trimming cost V 6 bases and J 2 bases, with 10 bases left between them. In DNA form, the CDR3 reads TGTGCCAGCAGCTCCTCCGGACAAGAGACCCAGTACTTC. As protein: CASSSSGQETQYF.

In its sample, this clone was seen a few times. The sample carries other DNA sequences with the same CDR3. The chain combines TRBV28 with TRBJ1-1; D call uncertain. V was clipped by 2 bases and J by 4 bases, with 5 bases between them. The CDR3 loop spans 12 amino acids. The V gene's germline CDR1 is MDHEN and CDR2 SYDVKM. The CDR3 DNA sequence: TGTGCCAGCAGTTTAAGGTCCACTGAAGCTTTCTTT. This encodes CASSLRSTEAFF.

About this clone: In the same sample, other DNA sequences code for this CDR3. V is TRBV6-1 and J is TRBJ2-2; 8 bases map to TRBD2. CDR1 is MNHNS, CDR2 SASEGT, per germline. The CDR3 extends over 15 amino acids. Unmatched junction bases numbered 6, after V lost 4 bases and J lost 5 bases. This CDR3 is CASSALAGVTGELFF. CDR3 nucleotides: TGTGCCAGCAGTGCGCTAGCGGGTGTAACCGGGGAGCTGTTTTTT.

CDR3 nucleotide sequence: TGTGCCAGCAGCTTAGGTACGGGGGGAGGTGAAAAACTGTTTTTT. The encoded protein is CASSLGTGGGEKLFF. The gene calls are TRBV11-2 and TRBJ1-4, with D perhaps matching TRBD1 (5 bases). Per germline, CDR1 SGHAT and CDR2 FQNNGV. CDR3 size: 15 residues. The V and J ends lost 1 base and 7 bases respectively, with 13 bases between them.

The J gene is TRBJ2-7, the V gene TRBV2; 9 nucleotides line up with TRBD1. Germline trimming cut 5 bases from V and 7 bases from J; bases unmatched to any gene: 12. The CDR3 has 15 residues. From germline, CDR1 is SNHLY and CDR2 FYNNEI. CDR3 nucleotides: TGTGCCAGCAGTCAACCGGGACAGGGACGTCAAGAGCAGTACTTC. As protein: CASSQPGQGRQEQYF.

V is TRBV28 and J is TRBJ2-2; the D gene could be TRBD1 or TRBD2 (5 bases each). The germline gives CDR1 MDHEN, CDR2 SYDVKM. Trimming removed 6 bases at V and 2 bases at J, with 13 bases between. This CDR3 is 15 amino acids long. The CDR3: CASSPLGTNTGELFF. The CDR3 DNA reads TGTGCCAGCAGCCCCCTCGGGACCAACACCGGGGAGCTGTTTTTT. Filled out from reference TRBV28 and TRBJ2-2, the complete variable domain reads DVKVTQSSRYLVKRTGEKVFLECVQDMDHENMFWYRQDPGLGLRLIYFSYDVKMKEKGDIPEGYSVSREKKERFSLILESASTNQTSMYLCASSPLGTNTGELFFGEGSRLTVL.

V is TRBV5-4 and J is TRBJ2-1, with D maybe TRBD1 (6 bases). This CDR3 contains 13 residues. V lost 4 bases and J lost 5, with 10 bases in between. Germline V lookup: CDR1 SGHNT, CDR2 YYREEE (reference sequence). The CDR3 DNA reads as TGTGCCAGCAGCGCCCGGGACAACAATGAGCAGTTCTTC. Translation: CASSARDNNEQFF.

The chain employs TRBV9 and TRBJ1-3; no firm D call. V was shortened by 3 bases and J by 4 bases, with 14 bases between the two germline ends. CDR1 is SGDLS, CDR2 YYNGEE, per germline. This CDR3 comprises 15 residues. The CDR3 coding sequence is TGTGCCAGCAGCGCCCACTCAGAGTCCGGAAACACCATATATTTT. It codes for CASSAHSESGNTIYF.

The chain employs TRBV9 and TRBJ2-6; TRBD1 matches 7 bases. The J segment lost 3 bases and the V segment lost 5 bases, leaving 8 bases of the junction unmatched. Germline lookup yields CDR1 SGDLS and CDR2 YYNGEE. This CDR3 has 16 amino acids. The DNA for the CDR3 is TGTGCCAGCAGTGGATTAGGGGGCTTTGGGGCCAACGTCCTGACTTTC. Translating it yields CASSGLGGFGANVLTF.

The chain recombines TRBV2 with TRBJ2-3; 7 nucleotides match TRBD2. In germline, CDR1 is SNHLY, CDR2 FYNNEI. CDR3 length equals 15 residues. Unmatched junction bases numbered 8, after V lost 6 bases and J lost 2 bases. This chain's CDR3 is CASRMGLSITDTQYF. The CDR3 bases are TGTGCCAGCAGGATGGGACTATCCATCACAGATACGCAGTATTTT.

This chain connects TRBV13 to TRBJ2-5, with a possible D match to TRBD2 (6 bases). Between the trimmed V and J ends, which lost 0 bases and 9 bases, there was a span of 11 bases. Germline V gene sequence: CDR1 PRHDT, CDR2 FYEKMQ (reference sequence). This CDR3 has 13 residues. The CDR3 sequence is CASSLGAPGAQYF. CDR3 DNA sequence: TGTGCCAGCAGCTTAGGTGCCCCGGGGGCCCAGTACTTC.

The genes are TRBV5-1 and TRBJ1-2; 9 bases agree with TRBD1. This CDR3 is built from 18 residues. The junction had 15 bases not matched to a gene; V was cut back by 4 bases and J by 2 bases. Germline loops: CDR1 SGHRS, CDR2 YFSETQ. The CDR3 nucleotides are TGCGCCAGCAGCCCCTGGGCCGGACAGGGGAATTACAACTATGGCTACACCTTC. Residues: CASSPWAGQGNYNYGYTF.

The V call is TRBV28, the J call TRBJ1-1; 9 positions agree with TRBD1. The ends lost 4 bases at V and 5 bases at J; junction bases unmatched: 5. The length of the CDR3 is 14 residues. Germline V gene sequence: CDR1 MDHEN, CDR2 SYDVKM. In DNA, the CDR3 is TGTGCCAGCAGTTGGACAGGGGCGTGGACTGAAGCTTTCTTT. Translation: CASSWTGAWTEAFF.

The chain is built from TRBV11-2 and TRBJ1-1, with TRBD1 as a possible D gene (5 bases). The germline gives CDR1 SGHAT, CDR2 FQNNGV. CDR3 size: 12 residues. V was trimmed by 5 bases and J by 10 bases, leaving 14 bases between them. The CDR3 DNA reads as TGTGCCAGCAGCGCTGCGCGGGGGGGAGCTTTCTTT. It is translated as CASSAARGGAFF.

The chain has TRBV11-2 and TRBJ1-2; 7 bases map to TRBD1. This CDR3 comprises 16 residues. The trim removed 5 bases at V and 13 bases at J, leaving 22 bases unmatched. The germline V gene encodes CDR1 SGHAT and CDR2 FQNNGV. The CDR3 is CASSTLFTPGQNFFTF. CDR3 DNA sequence: TGTGCCAGCAGCACACTGTTCACCCCGGGACAGAACTTCTTCACCTTC.

The chain uses TRBV11-3 and TRBJ1-1; D remains unclear. The germline gives CDR1 SGHNT, CDR2 YENEEA. V lost 3 bases and J 5 bases, leaving 10 bases between the germline ends. The CDR3 has 13 amino acids. The CDR3 protein is CASSFGPGTEAFF. The CDR3, as DNA: TGTGCCAGCAGCTTCGGACCGGGTACTGAAGCTTTCTTT. Complete variable domain (other parts from reference TRBV11-3 and TRBJ1-1): EAGVVQSPRYKIIEKKQPVAFWCNPISGHNTLYWYLQNLGQGPELLIRYENEEAVDDSQLPKDRFSAERLKGVDSTLKIQPAELGDSAVYLCASSFGPGTEAFFGQGTRLTVV.

This chain uses TRBV6-5 with TRBJ1-1; D unresolved. From germline, CDR1 is MNHEY and CDR2 SVGAGI. This CDR3 contains 14 residues. V gave up 6 bases and J gave up 0 bases, with 11 bases separating them. The CDR3 spells CASRRAGLNTEAFF. The CDR3 DNA follows: TGTGCCAGCAGACGAGCCGGGTTGAACACTGAAGCTTTCTTT.

V and J are TRBV10-3 and TRBJ1-1; 7 bases fit TRBD1. CDR3 length: 17 residues. Germline-derived CDR1 and CDR2 are ENHRY and SYGVKD. Trimming removed 0 bases from V and 5 bases from J; junction bases left unmatched: 12. The CDR3 sequence: CAISESQVRQGWTEAFF. In DNA form, the CDR3 reads TGTGCCATCAGTGAGTCCCAGGTTCGACAGGGTTGGACTGAAGCTTTCTTT.

This chain joins TRBV19 and TRBJ1-5; weak D call: TRBD1 (6 bases). The CDR3 is 16 residues long. Germline CDR1 reads LNHDA; CDR2 reads SQIVND (reference sequence). With 1 base removed from V and 5 bases from J, the gap between germline ends came to 15 bases. CDR3 nucleotides: TGTGCCAGTAGTATAGCGGACAGCTGGGTGGATCAGCCCCAGCATTTT. It is translated as CASSIADSWVDQPQHF.

This chain links TRBV5-1 with TRBJ2-5; D perhaps matches TRBD1 (6 bases). V was shortened by 1 base and J by 5 bases, with 12 bases between the two germline ends. This CDR3 contains 14 residues. The germline V gene encodes CDR1 SGHRS and CDR2 YFSETQ. This CDR3 reads CASSLMGAGETQYF. CDR3 nucleotides: TGCGCCAGCAGCTTGATGGGGGCAGGGGAGACCCAGTACTTC.

This chain connects TRBV10-3 to TRBJ2-2; TRBD2 agrees at 13 bases. The CDR3 is made up of 17 amino acids. J was trimmed by 7 bases and V by 6 bases; bases with no gene match: 11. The V gene's germline CDR1 is ENHRY and CDR2 SYGVKD. This CDR3 is CAISPPLTSGRFGELFF. DNA of the CDR3: TGTGCCATCAGCCCCCCCTTGACTAGCGGGAGGTTCGGGGAGCTGTTTTTT.